This is a list of T cell receptor beta chains from one sample in a study of neurological immune-mediated disorders. TCRdb itself ran the 5' RACE reads through MiXCR, one entry per CDR3 protein. The sample lists around 61,000 distinct CDR3 sequences, roughly 5% seen once, with about 5.7% in the top ten. The sample comprised PBMCs. These TCRs come from a human donor with multiple sclerosis. The donor label of this sample is uncertain. CDR3s include the opening cysteine and the closing phenylalanine or tryptophan. Each record gives: clone size, J gene, D gene, V gene, CDR3 DNA, CDR3 protein. A D gene is named only where the DNA matches it firmly. A clone size is listed for some rows: how often the clone was seen (once, few, many), or a class if it is expanded.

abundance: few; j_gene: TRBJ2-3; d_gene: NA; v_gene: TRBV12-5; CDR3nt: TGTGCTAGTGGCCCCCGGGACACTCAGAGCACAGATACGCAGTATTTT; CDR3aa: CASGPRDTQSTDTQYF
abundance: many; j_gene: TRBJ2-4; d_gene: NA; v_gene: TRBV7-9; CDR3nt: TGTGCCAGCACGTGGGAGACTGGGGGCATTCAGTACTTC; CDR3aa: CASTWETGGIQYF
abundance: many; j_gene: TRBJ2-7; d_gene: TRBD1; v_gene: TRBV9; CDR3nt: TGTGCCAGCAGCGTAGGGCGGACAGGGGTTTTTGAGCAGTACTTC; CDR3aa: CASSVGRTGVFEQYF
abundance: many; j_gene: TRBJ1-1; d_gene: NA; v_gene: TRBV7-9; CDR3nt: NA; CDR3aa: CASSTRSLKLSLDKAPDSQLAFF
abundance: many; j_gene: TRBJ1-1; d_gene: NA; v_gene: TRBV7-8; CDR3nt: TGTGCCAGCAGCTTCCGGCGGGGAGGGAGGGCTGAAGCTTTCTTT; CDR3aa: CASSFRRGGRAEAFF
abundance: many; j_gene: TRBJ1-1; d_gene: NA; v_gene: TRBV4-1; CDR3nt: TGCGCCAGCAGCCAAGAGCGGGTAACTGAAGCTTTCTTT; CDR3aa: CASSQERVTEAFF
abundance: many; j_gene: TRBJ2-3; d_gene: NA; v_gene: TRBV10-3; CDR3nt: TGTGCCATCAGTGAGTCGAGGAGGGGGGAGACGCAGTATTTT; CDR3aa: CAISESRRGETQYF
abundance: many; j_gene: TRBJ2-2; d_gene: NA; v_gene: TRBV5-1; CDR3nt: TGCGCCAGCAGCCTTGGCGAGGGTGCCGGGGAGCTGTTTTTT; CDR3aa: CASSLGEGAGELFF
abundance: many; j_gene: TRBJ2-7; d_gene: NA; v_gene: TRBV20-1; CDR3nt: TGCAGTGCTAGAGATCCCAGGAGCCACGAGCAGTACTTC; CDR3aa: CSARDPRSHEQYF
abundance: many; j_gene: TRBJ1-3; d_gene: NA; v_gene: TRBV5-1; CDR3nt: TGCGCCAGCAGCTTGGGCCACGTACCTGGAAACACCATATATTTT; CDR3aa: CASSLGHVPGNTIYF
abundance: many; j_gene: TRBJ1-1; d_gene: TRBD1; v_gene: TRBV5-1; CDR3nt: TGCGCCAGCAGCCCGGGACAGGAGATAAGCAACACTGAAGCTTTCTTT; CDR3aa: CASSPGQEISNTEAFF
abundance: many; j_gene: TRBJ2-7; d_gene: NA; v_gene: TRBV20-1; CDR3nt: TGCAGTGCCATCGGTCGGGTCCAATACAGATACGAGCAGTACTTC; CDR3aa: CSAIGRVQYRYEQYF
abundance: many; j_gene: TRBJ1-1; d_gene: NA; v_gene: TRBV7-8; CDR3nt: TGTGCCAGCAGCCCCCCCGGGATTGAAGCTTTCTTT; CDR3aa: CASSPPGIEAFF
abundance: few; j_gene: TRBJ1-4; d_gene: NA; v_gene: TRBV20-1; CDR3nt: TGCAGTGCTAGAGATTTCAGGGAAAAACTGTTTTTT; CDR3aa: CSARDFREKLFF
abundance: many; j_gene: TRBJ1-1; d_gene: NA; v_gene: TRBV3-1; CDR3nt: TGTGCCAGCAGTTCCATCGGGAACACTGAAGCTTTCTTT; CDR3aa: CASSSIGNTEAFF
abundance: NA; j_gene: TRBJ1-5; d_gene: NA; v_gene: TRBV7-8; CDR3nt: TGTGCCAGCAGCTCCCTCGGGGGTTATAGCAATCAGCCCCAGCATTTT; CDR3aa: CASSSLGGYSNQPQHF
abundance: many; j_gene: TRBJ1-2; d_gene: TRBD1; v_gene: TRBV14; CDR3nt: TGTGCCAGCAGCCAAGACCGACAGGGAGGCGGCTACACCTTC; CDR3aa: CASSQDRQGGGYTF
abundance: many; j_gene: TRBJ1-1; d_gene: NA; v_gene: TRBV7-2; CDR3nt: TGTGCCAGCAGCTTAGGTAATTGGGTGTCAACACAAAGCCCCTTT; CDR3aa: CASSLGNWVSTQSPF
abundance: many; j_gene: TRBJ2-1; d_gene: NA; v_gene: TRBV10-3; CDR3nt: TGTGCCACCTCCGGGGGCGGTGAGCAGTTCTTC; CDR3aa: CATSGGGEQFF
abundance: many; j_gene: TRBJ2-7; d_gene: NA; v_gene: TRBV7-2; CDR3nt: TGTGCCAGCAGCTTACATGGGACCGGTCCTACCTACGAGCAGTACTTC; CDR3aa: CASSLHGTGPTYEQYF
abundance: many; j_gene: TRBJ1-5; d_gene: NA; v_gene: TRBV6-5; CDR3nt: TGTGCCGCGGGGAGGGAGCCCAATCAGCCCCAGCATTTT; CDR3aa: CAAGREPNQPQHF
abundance: many; j_gene: TRBJ1-4; d_gene: NA; v_gene: TRBV6-5; CDR3nt: TGTGCCAGCAGTACACAGGGAGTCGATGAAAAACTGTTTTTT; CDR3aa: CASSTQGVDEKLFF
abundance: many; j_gene: TRBJ2-3; d_gene: NA; v_gene: TRBV5-1; CDR3nt: TGCGCCAGCAGCTTGGACGGCCCATTAACAGATACGCAGTATTTT; CDR3aa: CASSLDGPLTDTQYF
abundance: many; j_gene: TRBJ2-3; d_gene: TRBD1; v_gene: TRBV11-3; CDR3nt: TGTGCCAGCAGCCCGGGGGGACAGGGGCCCACAGATACGCAGTATTTT; CDR3aa: CASSPGGQGPTDTQYF
abundance: NA; j_gene: TRBJ2-5; d_gene: NA; v_gene: TRBV5-5; CDR3nt: TGTGCCAGCAGCTTGGCGGGGGCTAGCTTGGGAGAGACCCAGTACTTC; CDR3aa: CASSLAGASLGETQYF
abundance: many; j_gene: TRBJ2-2; d_gene: TRBD1; v_gene: TRBV11-2; CDR3nt: TGTGCCAGCAGCTTGGACAGGGAGTACACCGGGGAGCTGTTTTTT; CDR3aa: CASSLDREYTGELFF
abundance: many; j_gene: TRBJ1-2; d_gene: TRBD1; v_gene: TRBV5-1; CDR3nt: TGCGCCAGCAGCTTCGGGACAGGCTATGGCTACACCTTC; CDR3aa: CASSFGTGYGYTF
abundance: many; j_gene: TRBJ2-2; d_gene: TRBD1; v_gene: TRBV7-8; CDR3nt: TGTGCCAGCACCGAACTACAGGGGGCTAGCACCGGGGAGCTGTTTTTT; CDR3aa: CASTELQGASTGELFF